These 9 T cell receptor beta chains share one sample of origin, sequenced in a study of shared clonotypes between healthy human individuals. Only CD45RO-negative cells positively selected for CCR7 counted as naive CD8 cells, so terminally differentiated effector memory CD45RA+ cells were excluded. The method was immunoSEQ multiplex PCR; TCRdb's version includes in-frame clones alone and lacks a portion of them. The repertoire consists of nearly 2 million clones, with roughly 94% occurring once and the leading ten covering around 1.2%. The sequenced sample consisted of naive CD8+ T cells sorted from blood. The receptors stem from a man younger than 30 in good health.

This chain connects TRBV7-6 to TRBJ2-2; no firm D call. The V and J ends lost 1 base and 7 bases respectively, with 10 bases between them. The CDR3 is made up of 14 amino acids. Germline CDR1 is SGHVS and CDR2 is FNYEAQ. CDR3: CASSLVETSGELFF. As DNA, the CDR3 is TGTGCCAGCAGCTTAGTAGAGACAAGCGGGGAGCTGTTTTTT.

A remark on this clone: Relative to the germline gene, one junction end is altered; a read error may explain this. The gene calls are TRBV13 and TRBJ2-7; unclear D gene. CDR3 length equals 13 residues. Germline CDR1 is PRHDT and CDR2 is FYEKMQ (reference sequence). CDR3 region: CASSVGRSYEQYF. CDR3 bases: TGTGCCAGCAGCGTAGGGCGGTCCTACGAGCAGTACTTC.

The V gene is TRBV7-2, the J gene TRBJ1-1; maybe TRBD1 (5 bases). V lost 3 bases and J 7 bases, leaving 15 bases between the germline ends. This CDR3 region has 14 residues. CDR1 SGHTA and CDR2 FQGNSA come from the germline V gene. In DNA, the CDR3 is TGTGCCAGCAGCTTCGAGGAGGGACCCCTTGAAGCTTTCTTT. This encodes CASSFEEGPLEAFF.

This clone occurred once. The chain combines TRBV19 with TRBJ2-1, with TRBD2 matching 8 bases. CDR1 is LNHDA and CDR2 is SQIVND in the germline V gene (reference sequence). The length of the CDR3 is 16 residues. V gave up 3 bases and J gave up 5 bases; unmatched junction bases: 9. CDR3 sequence (DNA): TGTGCCAGTAGTATGGGAGCGGGGGCCCTCCACAATGAGCAGTTCTTC. Encoded protein: CASSMGAGALHNEQFF.

V gene TRBV4-1 combines with J gene TRBJ2-7, with unresolved D. This CDR3 region has 16 residues. With 0 bases removed from V and 0 bases from J, the gap between germline ends came to 12 bases. Germline V gives CDR1 MGHRA, CDR2 YSYEKL. CDR3 in DNA: TGCGCCAGCAGCCAAGAAAGGCTCCCGAGCTCCTACGAGCAGTACTTC. This translates into CASSQERLPSSYEQYF.

This sequence joins TRBV19 and TRBJ2-1; D is unresolved. Deletions cut 6 bases from V and 2 bases from J, with 11 bases between. This CDR3 contains 14 residues. Germline V gene data show CDR1 as LNHDA and CDR2 as SQIVND (reference sequence). The CDR3 region is CASRAVGTYNEQFF. The CDR3 DNA sequence: TGTGCCAGTAGGGCCGTGGGCACCTACAATGAGCAGTTCTTC.

The chain carries TRBV28 and TRBJ1-2; D is ambiguous. The CDR3 sequence is 14 residues long. Trimming stripped 0 bases from V and 5 bases from J, with 10 bases between. Germline V lookup: CDR1 MDHEN, CDR2 SYDVKM. The CDR3 region is CASSLWPRGYGYTF. The CDR3 bases are TGTGCCAGCAGTTTATGGCCCCGCGGGTATGGCTACACCTTC.

The gene calls are TRBV7-3 and TRBJ2-1; 7 bases match TRBD1. Trimming removed 0 bases from V and 8 bases from J; junction bases left unmatched: 7. The V gene's germline CDR1 is SGHTA and CDR2 FQGTGA. The CDR3 totals 15 residues. Here the CDR3 DNA reads TGTGCCAGCAGCTTAACGGGGAATACAGGGGATGAGCAGTTCTTC. Protein: CASSLTGNTGDEQFF. Supplemented by reference TRBV7-3 and TRBJ2-1, the full variable domain reads GAGVSQTPSNKVTEKGKYVELRCDPISGHTALYWYRQSLGQGPEFLIYFQGTGAADDSGLPNDRFFAVRPEGSVSTLKIQRTERGDSAVYLCASSLTGNTGDEQFFGPGTRLTVL.

This clone was found once. The chain carries TRBV2 and TRBJ2-1; weak D call: TRBD1 (5 bases). Germline assignment: CDR1 SNHLY and CDR2 FYNNEI. CDR3 length: 14 residues. V dropped 5 bases and J dropped 0 bases, with 8 bases sitting between them. The CDR3 is CASSRGFSYNEQFF. CDR3 nucleotides: TGTGCCAGCAGTAGGGGATTCTCCTACAATGAGCAGTTCTTC. Full variable domain (rest looked up from reference TRBV2 and TRBJ2-1): EPEVTQTPSHQVTQMGQEVILRCVPISNHLYFYWYRQILGQKVEFLVSFYNNEISEKSEIFDDQFSVERPDGSNFTLKIRSTKLEDSAMYFCASSRGFSYNEQFFGPGTRLTVL.